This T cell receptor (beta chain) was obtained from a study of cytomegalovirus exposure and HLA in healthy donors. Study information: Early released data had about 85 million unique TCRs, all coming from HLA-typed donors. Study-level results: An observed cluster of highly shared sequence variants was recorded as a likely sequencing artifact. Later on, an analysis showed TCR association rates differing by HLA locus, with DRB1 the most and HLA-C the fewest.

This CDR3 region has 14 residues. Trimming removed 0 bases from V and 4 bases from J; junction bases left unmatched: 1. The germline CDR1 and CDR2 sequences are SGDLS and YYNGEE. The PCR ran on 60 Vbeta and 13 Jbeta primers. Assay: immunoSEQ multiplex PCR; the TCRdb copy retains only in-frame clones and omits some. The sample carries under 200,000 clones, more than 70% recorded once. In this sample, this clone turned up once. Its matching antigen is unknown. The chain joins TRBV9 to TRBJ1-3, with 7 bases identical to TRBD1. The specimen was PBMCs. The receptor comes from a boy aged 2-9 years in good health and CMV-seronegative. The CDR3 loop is CASSVGRGGNTIYF. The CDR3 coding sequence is TGTGCCAGCAGCGTAGGCAGGGGGGGAAACACCATATATTTT.